The 18 T cell receptor beta chains given below trace back to one sample, sequenced in a study of blood T cells in healthy people across ages. A J-beta primer mix and a sample-barcoded 5' primer were used in a second PCR of roughly 6 to 11 cycles. TCRdb used MiXCR to reprocess the 5' RACE reads, holding one entry per CDR3 protein. This sample yields roughly 550,000 distinct CDR3 sequences, of which about 25% are seen a single time; 7.5% to 9% belongs to the top ten. This same sample was also part of a study on T cells of mothers and their children.

The sequenced material came from blood. The receptors derive from a boy between 10 and 17 years old in good health.

The V call is TRBV4-1, the J call TRBJ2-1; D unresolved. CDR3 length: 14 amino acids. The germline V and J ends were trimmed by 0 bases and 3 bases, with 6 bases remaining between them. Germline assignment: CDR1 MGHRA and CDR2 YSYEKL. CDR3 protein: CASSQDNDYNEQFF. As DNA, the CDR3 is TGCGCCAGCAGCCAAGATAACGACTACAATGAGCAGTTCTTC.

This chain links TRBV4-3 with TRBJ2-1; no definite D call. Trimming stripped 0 bases from V and 3 bases from J, with 12 bases between. Germline CDR1 reads LGHNA; CDR2 reads YSLEER. The CDR3 length is 16 residues. The CDR3 nucleotides read TGCGCCAGCAGCCAAGAGAACAGCAAAGACTACAATGAGCAGTTCTTC. Translating gives CASSQENSKDYNEQFF.

Note on this clonotype: Given a much more abundant clone one base away, this may be a read error. V usage is TRBV3-1 and J usage is TRBJ2-5; TRBD2 matches at 10 bases. The CDR3 spans 15 residues. Germline lookup yields CDR1 LGHDT and CDR2 YNNKEL (reference sequence). Trimming took 5 bases from V and 4 from J; bases not matched to a gene: 7. CDR3 in amino acids: CASSWSGRGLETQYF. CDR3 DNA: TGTGCCAGCAGCTGGAGCGGGAGGGGTTTAGAGACCCAGTACTTC.

This rearrangement joins TRBV7-9 to TRBJ2-1, with D possibly matching TRBD2 (6 bases). The germline CDR1 and CDR2 sequences are SEHNR and FQNEAQ (reference sequence). The CDR3 has 15 amino acids. Trimming pared 4 bases from V and 4 bases from J, leaving 14 bases between. The CDR3 DNA reads as TGTGCCAGCAGCTCACCGGGACGGGGGTACAATGAGCAGTTCTTC. Translated, it gives CASSSPGRGYNEQFF. Drawing the rest from reference TRBV7-9 and TRBJ2-1, the complete variable domain is DTGVSQNPRHKITKRGQNVTFRCDPISEHNRLYWYRQTLGQGPEFLTYFQNEAQLEKSRLLSDRFSAERPKGSFSTLEIQRTEQGDSAMYLCASSSPGRGYNEQFFGPGTRLTVL.

V gene TRBV20-1 combines with J gene TRBJ1-1; D is ambiguous. V was shortened by 3 bases and J by 0 bases, with 17 bases between the two germline ends. The CDR3 consists of 16 residues. Germline lookup yields CDR1 DFQATT and CDR2 SNEGSKA (reference sequence). CDR3 nucleotides: TGCAGTGCTAGTTCTGCCCCGAACGGGATGAACACTGAAGCTTTCTTT. Residues: CSASSAPNGMNTEAFF.

The CDR3 region has the DNA TGTGCCAGCAGCTTAACCGGTGCCGTTAATGAGCAGTTCTTC. It encodes CASSLTGAVNEQFF. The V call is TRBV7-3, the J call TRBJ2-1; D remains unclear. The length of the CDR3 is 14 residues. The V end was cut by 0 bases, the J end by 7 bases, with 10 bases between. Germline values: CDR1 SGHTA, CDR2 FQGTGA.

V usage is TRBV7-2 and J usage is TRBJ2-5; the D is unclear. The J call is uncertain, as TRBJ2-7 better fits the DNA end. CDR1 is SGHTA and CDR2 is FQGNSA in the germline V gene. The CDR3 totals 15 residues. The CDR3 sequence is CASSLATTYYYEQYF. DNA for the CDR3: TGTGCCAGCAGCTTAGCGACCACATACTACTACGAGCAGTACTTC.

In this sample, this clonotype turned up a few times. The rearrangement links TRBV3-1 to TRBJ2-2, with D hard to call. The V gene's germline CDR1 is LGHDT and CDR2 YNNKEL (reference sequence). Between the trimmed V and J ends, which lost 7 bases and 13 bases, there was a span of 7 bases. The CDR3 consists of 9 residues. The CDR3 DNA reads TGTGCCAGCAAAGTAGGGCTGTTTTTT. Protein sequence: CASKVGLFF.

This clonotype was counted between two and nine times. The chain is built from TRBV3-1 and TRBJ2-7, with D perhaps being TRBD1 or TRBD2 (5 bases each). Germline V gene sequence: CDR1 LGHDT, CDR2 YNNKEL (reference sequence). This CDR3 region has 16 residues. V lost 6 bases and J lost 2, with 20 bases in between. This chain's CDR3 is CASSRLGTADTYEQYF. The CDR3 DNA is TGTGCCAGCAGTCGCCTTGGGACGGCGGATACCTACGAGCAGTACTTC.

This chain links TRBV20-1 with TRBJ2-7; D is ambiguous. Germline CDR1 is DFQATT and CDR2 is SNEGSKA (reference sequence). V lost 0 bases to trimming and J lost 2 bases, with 11 bases between them. This CDR3 has 14 residues. This CDR3 is CSARDSVDAYEQYF. The CDR3 coding sequence is TGCAGTGCTAGAGATTCCGTAGATGCCTACGAGCAGTACTTC.

This clonotype occurred a few times. The gene calls are TRBV3-1 and TRBJ2-1; D call uncertain. From germline, CDR1 is LGHDT and CDR2 YNNKEL (reference sequence). This CDR3 spans 12 amino acids. Between the trimmed V and J ends, which lost 7 bases and 5 bases, there was a span of 9 bases. The CDR3 reads CASTTDHNEQFF. The CDR3 DNA reads TGTGCCAGCACCACGGATCACAATGAGCAGTTCTTC.

The sample holds a few counts of this clonotype. This chain links TRBV6-2 or TRBV6-3 with TRBJ1-1; D is uncertain. This CDR3 region has 13 residues. Germline lookup yields CDR1 MNHEY and CDR2 SVGEGT. The V and J ends lost 0 bases and 11 bases respectively, with 13 bases between them. CDR3 sequence: CASSYSRQRHAFF. Here the CDR3 DNA reads TGTGCCAGCAGTTACTCACGGCAGCGTCACGCTTTCTTT.

This chain uses TRBV10-3 with TRBJ2-5; weak D call: TRBD1 (6 bases). The CDR3 length is 13 residues. Trimming took 6 bases from V and 0 from J, leaving 8 bases between them. CDR1 and CDR2 (germline): ENHRY, SYGVKD. CDR3 bases: TGTGCCATCAGCACAGGGTACCAAGAGACCCAGTACTTC. This gives the protein CAISTGYQETQYF.

With respect to this clonotype: One junction end does not reproduce the germline sequence, and a read error may be involved. The chain carries TRBV5-1 and TRBJ1-1; no clear D. The germline V gene has CDR1 SGHRS and CDR2 YFSETQ. The length of the CDR3 is 13 residues. CDR3 in amino acids: CVSSSQSRGEAFF. In DNA form, the CDR3 reads TGCGTCAGCAGCTCCCAAAGTCGCGGTGAAGCTTTCTTT.

This clonotype showed up many times. The rearrangement uses TRBV28 and TRBJ2-5; no clear D gene. CDR3 length: 12 residues. The germline V gene encodes CDR1 MDHEN and CDR2 SYDVKM. The CDR3 nucleotides read TGTGATGCGACACCGTACCAAGAGACCCAGTACTTC. It encodes CDATPYQETQYF. Drawing the rest from reference TRBV28 and TRBJ2-5, the complete variable domain is DVKVTQSSRYLVKRTGEKVFLECVQDMDHENMFWYRQDPGLGLRLIYFSYDVKMKEKGDIPEGYSVSREKKERFSLILESASTNQTSMYLCDATPYQETQYFGPGTRLLVL.

The V gene is TRBV7-2, the J gene TRBJ2-5; 7 positions match TRBD2. The J call may be incorrect, as the DNA end agrees better with TRBJ2-1. CDR3 size: 16 residues. Per the germline V gene, CDR1 is SGHTA and CDR2 is FQGNSA. DNA for the CDR3: TGTGCCAGCAGGTCGGGGGAGGGGAAGGTATACAATGAGCAGTTCTTC. Its protein is CASRSGEGKVYNEQFF.

The chain links TRBV4-3 to TRBJ1-5; D is undetermined. The CDR3 loop spans 14 amino acids. CDR1 and CDR2 from the germline V gene are LGHNA and YSLEER. Trimming removed 0 bases from V and 7 bases from J, with 10 bases in between. The CDR3 DNA is TGCGCCAGCAGCCAAGAGTTCAGCGTGCAGCCCCAGCATTTT. Its translation: CASSQEFSVQPQHF.

V gene TRBV4-3 combines with J gene TRBJ2-1; 11 bases fit TRBD2. With V trimmed by 4 bases and J by 9 bases, 8 bases remained unmatched. This CDR3 is built from 15 residues. The germline CDR1 and CDR2 sequences are LGHNA and YSLEER. CDR3 in amino acids: CASSPLAGGPVEQFF. For the CDR3, the DNA is TGCGCCAGCAGCCCTTTAGCGGGAGGGCCTGTTGAGCAGTTCTTC.